This T cell receptor beta chain was captured by sequencing in a study of blood T cell repertoires in COVID-19. Turning to the study itself: Researchers got acute and convalescent COVID-19 samples from the United States, Italy and Spain. T cells, B-cell-depleted T cells, or PBMCs supplied cDNA or gDNA.

J gave up 6 bases and V 0 bases, and 3 bases lay outside the gene matches. This CDR3 is built from 14 residues. Germline assignment: CDR1 LGHDT and CDR2 YNNKEL (reference sequence). Sequencing used immunoSEQ multiplex PCR; TCRdb keeps in-frame clones, though not all of them. This table holds 250,000 to 350,000 clones, 90% found once. This clonotype was sampled from a woman aged 50 to 60 with COVID-19, enrolled during active disease. Sequenced input: peripheral blood. The rearrangement joins TRBV3-1 (or the pseudogene TRBV3-2) to TRBJ1-1; 8 bases match TRBD1. CDR3 nucleotides: TGTGCCAGCAGCCAAGACAGGGGGCTCTCTGAAGCTTTCTTT. Translating it yields CASSQDRGLSEAFF.